A selection of T cell receptor beta chains follows, all from one sample in a study of T cells in Graves' hyperthyroidism and ophthalmopathy. TCRdb independently ran MiXCR on the multiplex PCR reads; one entry per CDR3 protein. The sample shows around 350,000 distinct CDR3 sequences, approximately 17% of them seen only once. Input material: blood. These receptors were obtained from a woman in her 30s with Graves' hyperthyroidism that later progressed to Graves' ophthalmopathy. CDR3s include the opening cysteine and the closing phenylalanine or tryptophan. Fields, in order: D gene, V gene, CDR3 length, clone size, J gene, CDR3 DNA, CDR3 protein. D genes are given only for firm matches. Clone sizes are given selectively: once, few, many, or a class where the clone is expanded.

TRBD2	TRBV27	18	many	TRBJ2-7	TGTGCCAGCAGTTTAAGCGGTCTAGCGGACCACCCCTACCGGGAGCAGTACTTC	CASSLSGLADHPYREQYF
.	TRBV19	13	.	TRBJ1-1	TGTGCCAGTAGCTACAGGGACGGCACTGAAGCTTTCTTT	CASSYRDGTEAFF
TRBD1	TRBV2	14	many	TRBJ1-1	TGTGCCAGCAGTCGGACAGGTGAGGGAACTGAAGCTTTCTTT	CASSRTGEGTEAFF
.	TRBV9	12	few	TRBJ2-1	TGTGCCAGCAGCGAGGAGAACAATGAGCAGTTCTTC	CASSEENNEQFF
.	TRBV10-3	15	.	TRBJ1-2	TGTGCCATCAGTGAAACCGGGACGGGGGATTTGGGCTACACCTTC	CAISETGTGDLGYTF
TRBD2	TRBV2	13	many	TRBJ2-3	TGTGCCAGTAGCGGGCCTGGGACAGATACGCAGTATTTT	CASSGPGTDTQYF
TRBD1	TRBV12-3/TRBV12-4	14	.	TRBJ2-7	TGTGCCAGCAGTCCTGGGACAGGGGGAGGGGAGCAGTACTTC	CASSPGTGGGEQYF
TRBD2	TRBV2	16	few	TRBJ2-1	TGTGCCAGCAGGCGACTAGCGGGAGGAACCTACAATGAGCAGTTCTTC	CASRRLAGGTYNEQFF
.	TRBV7-3	14	few	TRBJ2-7	TGTGCCAGCAGCTGTACCGACGGCTCCTACGAGCAGTACTTC	CASSCTDGSYEQYF
TRBD2	TRBV10-3	15	many	TRBJ2-7	TGTGCCATCAGTGAGTCGGGACTAGCGGGTGGTGAGCAGTACTTC	CAISESGLAGGEQYF
TRBD2	TRBV20-1	18	many	TRBJ2-3	TGCAGTGCTAGAGAATCGGGCGGGAGGGCCGTATTTGCAGATACGCAGTATTTT	CSARESGGRAVFADTQYF
TRBD1	TRBV5-8	16	few	TRBJ1-2	TGTGCCAGCAGCCCTCGGACAGGGAGATTAGACTATGGCTACACCTTC	CASSPRTGRLDYGYTF
.	TRBV29-1	13	few	TRBJ1-4	TGCAGCGTTCGCAGTACAACTAATGAAAAACTGTTTTTT	CSVRSTTNEKLFF
TRBD1	TRBV20-1	15	many	TRBJ2-1	TGCAGTGCTAGGACAGGGGGCCGCTCCTACAATGAGCAGTTCTTC	CSARTGGRSYNEQFF
.	TRBV24-1	16	many	TRBJ2-2	TGTGCCACCAGTGACCTAACGACAGCCTCGGGCGGGGAGCTGTTTTTT	CATSDLTTASGGELFF
.	TRBV11-2	13	many	TRBJ2-3	TGTGCCAGCAGCTTAGATTCCTCAGATACGCAGTATTTT	CASSLDSSDTQYF
TRBD2	TRBV20-1	20	many	TRBJ2-5	TGCAGTGCTAGAGTTCGGTGGGTAGCGGGAGGCCAAAACACCCAAGAGACCCAGTACTTC	CSARVRWVAGGQNTQETQYF
TRBD1	TRBV30	15	.	TRBJ2-3	TGTGCCTTGGACAGGGAGTTAAGTGGAACAGATACGCAGTATTTT	CALDRELSGTDTQYF
TRBD1	TRBV5-1	13	many	TRBJ2-7	TGCGCCAGCAGCCCAACAGGGGTCGGGGAGCAGTACTTC	CASSPTGVGEQYF
TRBD1	TRBV28	15	.	TRBJ2-5	TGTGCCAGCAGTAGAGACAGGGAATCGGCAGAGACCCAGTACTTC	CASSRDRESAETQYF
.	TRBV18	13	.	TRBJ1-1	TGTGCCAGCTCACCCACGGCAAACACTGAAGCTTTCTTT	CASSPTANTEAFF
.	TRBV5-6	16	.	TRBJ2-1	TGTGCCAGCAGCAGGGGACCTTCGAGCTCCTACAATGAGCAGTTCTTC	CASSRGPSSSYNEQFF
.	TRBV19	13	many	TRBJ2-1	TGTGCCACCCAATCGGCTAGTAGCAGTGAGCAGTTCTTC	CATQSASSSEQFF
.	TRBV3-1	17	few	TRBJ2-1	TGTGCCAGCTTCCTCCAAGCAGGCGGAAGCTCCTACAATGAGCAGTTCTTC	CASFLQAGGSSYNEQFF
TRBD1	TRBV19	15	few	TRBJ2-5	TGTGCCAGTAGCCGTGACAGGGCGGGTCGGCAGACCCAGTACTTC	CASSRDRAGRQTQYF
.	TRBV10-3	14	few	TRBJ2-5	TGTGCCATCAGTGAGTCATTAGGCGAAGAGACCCAGTACTTC	CAISESLGEETQYF
TRBD2	TRBV2	12	.	TRBJ2-1	TGTGCCAGCACCCCGGGGGGGGATGAGCAGTTCTTC	CASTPGGDEQFF
TRBD2	TRBV30	15	few	TRBJ2-3	TGTGCCTGGAGTTCTGGACTAGTCCACTTAGATACGCAGTATTTT	CAWSSGLVHLDTQYF
TRBD2	TRBV27	15	many	TRBJ2-7	TGTGCCAGCAGTGACCCGGGACTAGCGGGCCCAGAGCAGTACTTC	CASSDPGLAGPEQYF
.	TRBV7-9	16	many	TRBJ1-1	TGTGCCAGCAGCCTCGGACCGCGGGGGGGGCGCACTGAAGCTTTCTTT	CASSLGPRGGRTEAFF
.	TRBV11-2	15	many	TRBJ1-3	TGTGCCAGCAGCGCCCCTGGGGGCGTTAAAGACACCATATATTTT	CASSAPGGVKDTIYF
.	TRBV24-1	15	many	TRBJ2-2	TGTGCCACCAGTGATTTAAGGACCAACACCGGGGAGCTGTTTTTT	CATSDLRTNTGELFF
.	TRBV6-1	15	once	TRBJ2-1	TGTGCCAGCAGAGCCTACATTTCTTCCGGCCATGAGCAGTTCTTC	CASRAYISSGHEQFF
.	TRBV27	16	few	TRBJ2-7	TGTGCCAGCAGTTCATTAATAGGGGACGGGCCTTACGAGCAGTACTTC	CASSSLIGDGPYEQYF
TRBD1	TRBV10-3	13	many	TRBJ1-6	TGTGCCACCTACGGACAGGATAATTCACCCCTCCACTTT	CATYGQDNSPLHF
.	TRBV9	14	.	TRBJ2-7	TGTGCCAGCGGAGGCGTGGAAAAGGCGGACGAGCAGTACTTC	CASGGVEKADEQYF
.	TRBV7-9	17	few	TRBJ1-4	TGTGCCAGCAGCCCAGCTCACTACAGGGAGGGTAATGAAAAACTGTTTTTT	CASSPAHYREGNEKLFF
.	TRBV3-1	19	many	TRBJ2-3	TGTGCCAGCAGCCTAATGGGACCCCACAAAAACACTAACACAGATACGCAGTATTTT	CASSLMGPHKNTNTDTQYF
.	TRBV7-9	14	many	TRBJ2-7	TGTGCCAGCAGTTCCCGACAGAGACTCTACGAGCAGTACTTC	CASSSRQRLYEQYF
.	TRBV7-9	14	.	TRBJ1-1	TGTGCCAGCAGATTATCACATGGGAACACTGAAGCTTTCTTT	CASRLSHGNTEAFF
TRBD1	TRBV5-1	18	many	TRBJ2-2	TGCGCCAGCAGCAGTACAGGGGGCTCAACGATGAGGGCCGGGGAGCTGTTTTTT	CASSSTGGSTMRAGELFF
.	TRBV20-1	16	few	TRBJ2-1	TGCAGTGCTAGAGCCACCCGAAGGGCGGGTCGGAATGAGCAGTTCTTC	CSARATRRAGRNEQFF
.	TRBV2	14	few	TRBJ2-4	TGTGCCAGCAGTGAAGGTGGGGGCAGGCACATTCAGTACTTC	CASSEGGGRHIQYF
.	TRBV2	15	many	TRBJ2-1	TGTGCCAGCAAGGCGACTGTGCTGACCTACAATGAGCAGTTCTTC	CASKATVLTYNEQFF
.	TRBV5-1	14	many	TRBJ1-1	TGCGCCAGCAGCCCCATCGGGTATGGGGTGGAGGCTTTCTTT	CASSPIGYGVEAFF